Listed here are 8 T cell receptor beta chains from one sample, sequenced in a study of shared clonotypes between healthy human individuals. TCRdb's table, derived via immunoSEQ multiplex PCR, lists solely in-frame clones and lacks some. The top ten hold 0.9% to 1.4% of the sample, which has millions of clones, around 96% seen once. Naivety among CD8 cells was defined by CD45RO negativity and positive CCR7 selection, thereby excluding terminally differentiated effector memory CD45RA+ cells. The sequenced sample consisted of naive CD8+ T cells sorted from blood. The source is a man aged 18 to 35 in good health.

The chain recombines TRBV7-9 with TRBJ2-1; D perhaps matches TRBD2 (7 bases). The CDR3 has 15 amino acids. In germline, CDR1 is SEHNR, CDR2 FQNEAQ (reference sequence). The V gene lost 1 base and the J gene lost 7 bases, with 14 bases spanning the gap. The CDR3 sequence is CASSLGPRGGNEQFF. DNA for the CDR3: TGTGCCAGCAGCTTAGGCCCCAGGGGAGGGAATGAGCAGTTCTTC.

The V gene is TRBV5-1, the J gene TRBJ2-7; maybe TRBD2 (6 bases). Germline CDR1 reads SGHRS; CDR2 reads YFSETQ. V was pared by 0 bases and J by 4 bases, with 14 bases between. CDR3 size: 15 residues. The CDR3 reads CASSLVLAKRYEQYF. CDR3 bases: TGCGCCAGCAGCTTGGTACTAGCTAAGAGGTACGAGCAGTACTTC.

Concerning this clone itself: This same CDR3 is encoded by further DNA sequences in the sample. The CDR3 loop is CASSPPGPQETQYF. CDR3 sequence (DNA): TGTGCCAGCAGCCCTCCGGGACCCCAAGAGACCCAGTACTTC. The J gene is TRBJ2-5, the V gene TRBV7-9; D possibly matches TRBD1 or TRBD2 (5 bases each). Trimming removed 5 bases at V and 1 base at J, with 11 bases between. There are 14 residues in the CDR3. Germline V gene data show CDR1 as SEHNR and CDR2 as FQNEAQ (reference sequence).

The rearrangement uses TRBV10-3 and TRBJ1-1, with 7 positions matching TRBD1. This CDR3 has 15 residues. Germline lookup yields CDR1 ENHRY and CDR2 SYGVKD. V shed 7 bases and J 0 bases; nucleotides not matched to a gene: 8. The CDR3 sequence: CAITRDRRLNTEAFF. The CDR3 DNA follows: TGTGCCATCACCCGGGACAGACGCTTGAACACTGAAGCTTTCTTT.

The chain has TRBV5-6 and TRBJ1-2; 9 nucleotides agree with TRBD1. The CDR3 totals 13 residues. Looked up from germline, CDR1 is SGHDT and CDR2 is YYEEEE. The ends lost 2 bases at V and 7 bases at J; junction bases unmatched: 3. DNA for the CDR3: TGTGCCAGCAGCTTCGGGACAGGGTCTGGCTACACCTTC. This translates into CASSFGTGSGYTF.

This rearrangement joins TRBV19 to TRBJ2-7; tentatively, D is TRBD2 (7 bases). The CDR3 covers 13 residues. Between the trimmed V and J ends, which lost 5 bases and 2 bases, there was a span of 10 bases. CDR1 is LNHDA and CDR2 is SQIVND in the germline V gene (reference sequence). The CDR3 coding sequence is TGTGCCAGTAGTGCGGGGGCAGCCTACGAGCAGTACTTC. This codes for CASSAGAAYEQYF.

The V gene is TRBV28, the J gene TRBJ2-1, with 8 bases lining up with TRBD2. The CDR3 extends over 14 amino acids. The V gene's germline CDR1 is MDHEN and CDR2 SYDVKM. V trimming: 7 bases; J trimming: 9 bases; junction bases outside the gene matches: 11. The CDR3 sequence is CASTSSGGPGEQFF. The CDR3 DNA is TGTGCCAGCACTAGCTCGGGGGGGCCGGGTGAGCAGTTCTTC. Full variable domain (remainder filled in from reference TRBV28 and TRBJ2-1): DVKVTQSSRYLVKRTGEKVFLECVQDMDHENMFWYRQDPGLGLRLIYFSYDVKMKEKGDIPEGYSVSREKKERFSLILESASTNQTSMYLCASTSSGGPGEQFFGPGTRLTVL.

J is TRBJ2-3 and V is TRBV7-8; TRBD2 might be the D (6 bases). Trimming cost V 3 bases and J 4 bases, with 14 bases left between them. The CDR3 is 15 amino acids. Germline V lookup: CDR1 SGHVS, CDR2 FQNEAQ. The chain's CDR3 is CASSFFGGVPDTQYF. The CDR3 DNA follows: TGTGCCAGCAGCTTTTTCGGCGGGGTCCCAGATACGCAGTATTTT.